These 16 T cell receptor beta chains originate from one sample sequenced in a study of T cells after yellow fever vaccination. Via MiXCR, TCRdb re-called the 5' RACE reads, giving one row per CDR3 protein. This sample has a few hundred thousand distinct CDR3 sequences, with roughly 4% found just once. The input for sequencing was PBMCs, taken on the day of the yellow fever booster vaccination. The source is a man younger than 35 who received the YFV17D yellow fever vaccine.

CDR3 protein: CSARAGPNQPQHF. The CDR3 bases are TGCAGTGCTAGGGCGGGGCCCAATCAGCCCCAGCATTTT. V and J are TRBV20-1 and TRBJ1-5; TRBD1 might be the D (5 bases). Germline V gives CDR1 DFQATT, CDR2 SNEGSKA (reference sequence). The V end was cut by 3 bases, the J end by 3 bases, with 9 bases between. This CDR3 contains 13 residues.

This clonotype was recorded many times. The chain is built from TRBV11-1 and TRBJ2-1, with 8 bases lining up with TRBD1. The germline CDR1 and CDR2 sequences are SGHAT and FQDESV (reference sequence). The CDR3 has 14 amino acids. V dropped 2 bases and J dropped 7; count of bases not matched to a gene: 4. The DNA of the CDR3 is TGTGCCAGCAGCTTATCGGACAGGGATAATGAGCAGTTCTTC. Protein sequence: CASSLSDRDNEQFF. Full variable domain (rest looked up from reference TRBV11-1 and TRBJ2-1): EAEVAQSPRYKITEKSQAVAFWCDPISGHATLYWYRQILGQGPELLVQFQDESVVDDSQLPKDRFSAERLKGVDSTLKIQPAELGDSAMYLCASSLSDRDNEQFFGPGTRLTVL.

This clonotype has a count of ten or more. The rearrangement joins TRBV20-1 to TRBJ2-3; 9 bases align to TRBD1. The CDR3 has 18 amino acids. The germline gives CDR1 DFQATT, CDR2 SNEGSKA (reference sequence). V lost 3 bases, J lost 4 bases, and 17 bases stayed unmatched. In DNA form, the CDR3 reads TGCAGTGCTAGTGAAGACTCGCCGGGGACAGGGTTGGCAGATACGCAGTATTTT. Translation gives CSASEDSPGTGLADTQYF.

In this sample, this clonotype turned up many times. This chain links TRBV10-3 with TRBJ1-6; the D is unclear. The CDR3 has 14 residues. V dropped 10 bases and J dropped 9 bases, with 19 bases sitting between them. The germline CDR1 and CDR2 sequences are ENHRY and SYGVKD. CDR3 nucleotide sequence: TGTGCCACGTCTGAGGTCAGAGCCGGTTCACCCCTCCACTTT. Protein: CATSEVRAGSPLHF.

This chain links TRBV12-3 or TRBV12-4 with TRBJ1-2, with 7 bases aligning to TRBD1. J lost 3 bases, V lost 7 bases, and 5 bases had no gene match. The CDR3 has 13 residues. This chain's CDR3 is CASTPGQYYGYTF. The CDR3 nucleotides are TGTGCCAGCACTCCGGGACAGTACTATGGCTACACCTTC.

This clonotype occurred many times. The CDR3 DNA follows: TGTGCCAGCAGCGGTGGACTAGCCCCGGCCTCCTACAATGAGCAGTTCTTC. Translated, it gives CASSGGLAPASYNEQFF. V is TRBV5-5 and J is TRBJ2-1, with 8 bases that match TRBD2. This CDR3 contains 17 residues. In germline, CDR1 is SGHKS, CDR2 YYEKEE (reference sequence). V was clipped by 4 bases and J by 0 bases; unmatched bases: 9.

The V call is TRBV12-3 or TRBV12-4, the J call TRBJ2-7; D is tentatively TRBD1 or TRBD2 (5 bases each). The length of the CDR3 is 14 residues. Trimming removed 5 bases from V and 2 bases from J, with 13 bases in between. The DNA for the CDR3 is TGTGCCAGCAGTCCTCGGGACGCTACCTACGAGCAGTACTTC. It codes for CASSPRDATYEQYF.

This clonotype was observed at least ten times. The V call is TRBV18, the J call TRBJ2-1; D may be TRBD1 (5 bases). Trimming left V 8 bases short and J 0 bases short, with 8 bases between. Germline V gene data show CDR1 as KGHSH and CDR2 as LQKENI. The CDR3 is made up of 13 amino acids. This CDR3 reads CASKGPSYNEQFF. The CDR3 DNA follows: TGTGCCAGCAAGGGGCCCTCCTACAATGAGCAGTTCTTC.

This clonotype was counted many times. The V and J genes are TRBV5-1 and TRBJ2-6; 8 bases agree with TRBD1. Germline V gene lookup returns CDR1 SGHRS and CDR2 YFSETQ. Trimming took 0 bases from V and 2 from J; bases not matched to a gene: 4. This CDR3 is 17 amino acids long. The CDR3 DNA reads TGCGCCAGCAGCTTGGTCTTACAGGGGGCTGGGGCCAACGTCCTGACTTTC. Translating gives CASSLVLQGAGANVLTF.

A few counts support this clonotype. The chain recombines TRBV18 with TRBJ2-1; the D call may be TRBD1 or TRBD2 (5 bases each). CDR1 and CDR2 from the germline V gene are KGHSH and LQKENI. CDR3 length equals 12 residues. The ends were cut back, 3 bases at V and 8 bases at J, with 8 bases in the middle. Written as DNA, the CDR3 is TGTGCCAGCTCACCGGTGGGGGATGAGCAGTTCTTC. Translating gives CASSPVGDEQFF.

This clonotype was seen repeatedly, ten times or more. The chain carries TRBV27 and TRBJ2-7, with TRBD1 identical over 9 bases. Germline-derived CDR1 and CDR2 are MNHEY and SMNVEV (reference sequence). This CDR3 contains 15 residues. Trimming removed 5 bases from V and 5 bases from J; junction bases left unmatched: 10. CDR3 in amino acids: CASSTIQGARDEQYF. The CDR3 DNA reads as TGTGCCAGCAGTACTATACAGGGGGCGAGGGACGAGCAGTACTTC.

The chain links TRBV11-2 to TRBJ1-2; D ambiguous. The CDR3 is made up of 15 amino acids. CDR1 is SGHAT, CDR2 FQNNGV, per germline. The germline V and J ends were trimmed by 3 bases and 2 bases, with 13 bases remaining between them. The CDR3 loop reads CASSLVATGNYGYTF. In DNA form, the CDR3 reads TGTGCCAGCAGCTTGGTAGCTACGGGAAACTATGGCTACACCTTC. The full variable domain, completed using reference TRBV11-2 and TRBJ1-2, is EAGVAQSPRYKIIEKRQSVAFWCNPISGHATLYWYQQILGQGPKLLIQFQNNGVVDDSQLPKDRFSAERLKGVDSTLKIQPAKLEDSAVYLCASSLVATGNYGYTFGSGTRLTVV.

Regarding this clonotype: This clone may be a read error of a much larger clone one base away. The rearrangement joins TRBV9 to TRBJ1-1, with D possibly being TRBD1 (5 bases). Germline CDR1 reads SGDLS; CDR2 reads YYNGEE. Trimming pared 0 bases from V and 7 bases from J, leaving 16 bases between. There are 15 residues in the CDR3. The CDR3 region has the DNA TGTGCCAGCAGCGTAGTGGGTCAGGGAGACAGTGAAGCTTTCTTT. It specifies CASSVVGQGDSEAFF.

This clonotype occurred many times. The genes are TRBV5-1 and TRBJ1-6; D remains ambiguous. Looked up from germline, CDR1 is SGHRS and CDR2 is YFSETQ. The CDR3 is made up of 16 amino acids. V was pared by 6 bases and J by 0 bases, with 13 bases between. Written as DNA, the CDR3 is TGCGCCAGCAATTTGACGCCCAGCTCCTATAATTCACCCCTCCACTTT. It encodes CASNLTPSSYNSPLHF. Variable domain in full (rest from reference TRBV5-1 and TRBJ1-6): KAGVTQTPRYLIKTRGQQVTLSCSPISGHRSVSWYQQTPGQGLQFLFEYFSETQRNKGNFPGRFSGRQFSNSRSEMNVSTLELGDSALYLCASNLTPSSYNSPLHFGNGTRLTVT.

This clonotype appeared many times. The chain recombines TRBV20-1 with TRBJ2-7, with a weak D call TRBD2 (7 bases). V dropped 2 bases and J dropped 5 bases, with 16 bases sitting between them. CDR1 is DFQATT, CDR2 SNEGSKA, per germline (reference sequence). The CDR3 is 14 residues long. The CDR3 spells CSARPLSGGHEQYF. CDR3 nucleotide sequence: TGCAGTGCTAGACCACTCTCGGGGGGCCACGAGCAGTACTTC.

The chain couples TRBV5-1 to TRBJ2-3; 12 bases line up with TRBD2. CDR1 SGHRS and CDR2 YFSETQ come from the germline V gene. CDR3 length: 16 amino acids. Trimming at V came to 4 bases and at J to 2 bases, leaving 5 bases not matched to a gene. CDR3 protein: CASSGWTSGNTDTQYF. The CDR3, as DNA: TGCGCCAGCAGCGGATGGACTAGCGGGAACACAGATACGCAGTATTTT.